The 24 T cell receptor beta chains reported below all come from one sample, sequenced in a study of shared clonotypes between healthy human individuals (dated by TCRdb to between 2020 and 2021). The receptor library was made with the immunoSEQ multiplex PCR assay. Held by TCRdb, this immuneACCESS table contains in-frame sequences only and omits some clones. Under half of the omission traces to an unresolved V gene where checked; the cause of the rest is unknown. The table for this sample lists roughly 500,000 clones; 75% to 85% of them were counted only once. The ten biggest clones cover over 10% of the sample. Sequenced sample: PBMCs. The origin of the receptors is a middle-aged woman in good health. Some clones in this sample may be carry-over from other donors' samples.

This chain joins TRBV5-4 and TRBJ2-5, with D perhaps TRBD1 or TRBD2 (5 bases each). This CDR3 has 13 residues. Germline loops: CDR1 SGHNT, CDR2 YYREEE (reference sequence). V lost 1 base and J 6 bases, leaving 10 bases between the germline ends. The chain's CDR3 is CASSLFGTKTQYF. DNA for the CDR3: TGTGCCAGCAGCTTGTTTGGGACGAAGACCCAGTACTTC.

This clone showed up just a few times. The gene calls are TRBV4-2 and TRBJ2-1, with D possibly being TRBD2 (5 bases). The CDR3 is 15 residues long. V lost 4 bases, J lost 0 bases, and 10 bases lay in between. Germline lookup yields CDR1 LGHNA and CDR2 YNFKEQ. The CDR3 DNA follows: TGTGCCAGCAGCCTTCTTCGGGACTCCTACAATGAGCAGTTCTTC. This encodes CASSLLRDSYNEQFF.

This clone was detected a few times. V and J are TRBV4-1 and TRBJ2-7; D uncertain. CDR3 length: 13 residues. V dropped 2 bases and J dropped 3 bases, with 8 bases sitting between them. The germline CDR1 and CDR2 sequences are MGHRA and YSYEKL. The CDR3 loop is CASSQPENYEQYF. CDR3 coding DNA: TGCGCCAGCAGCCAACCAGAAAACTACGAGCAGTACTTC.

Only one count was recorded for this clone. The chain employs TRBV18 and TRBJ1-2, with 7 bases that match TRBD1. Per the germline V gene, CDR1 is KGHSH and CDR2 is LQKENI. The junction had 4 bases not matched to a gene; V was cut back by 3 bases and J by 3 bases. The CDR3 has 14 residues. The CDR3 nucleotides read TGTGCCAGCTCACCGACAGGGTTTGACTATGGCTACACCTTC. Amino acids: CASSPTGFDYGYTF.

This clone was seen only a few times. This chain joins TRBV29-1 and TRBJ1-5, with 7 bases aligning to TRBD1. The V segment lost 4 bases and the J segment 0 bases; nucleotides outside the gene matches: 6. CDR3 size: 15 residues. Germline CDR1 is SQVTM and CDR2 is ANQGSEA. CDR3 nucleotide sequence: TGCAGCGTTGGGGGGACAGAAAATAGCAATCAGCCCCAGCATTTT. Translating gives CSVGGTENSNQPQHF.

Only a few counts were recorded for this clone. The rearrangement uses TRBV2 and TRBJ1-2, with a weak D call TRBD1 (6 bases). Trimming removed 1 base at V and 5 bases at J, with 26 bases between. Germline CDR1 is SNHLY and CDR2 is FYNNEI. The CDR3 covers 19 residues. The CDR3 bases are TGTGCCAGCAGTGAAGGTTACCTCCGGGGGCCCTTAGTTACATATGGCTACACCTTC. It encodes CASSEGYLRGPLVTYGYTF.

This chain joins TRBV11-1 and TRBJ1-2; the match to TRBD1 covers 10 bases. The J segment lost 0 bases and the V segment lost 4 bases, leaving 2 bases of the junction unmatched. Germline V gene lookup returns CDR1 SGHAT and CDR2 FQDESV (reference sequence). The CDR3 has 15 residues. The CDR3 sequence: CASSWGTGANYGYTF. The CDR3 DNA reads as TGTGCCAGCAGCTGGGGGACAGGGGCTAACTATGGCTACACCTTC.

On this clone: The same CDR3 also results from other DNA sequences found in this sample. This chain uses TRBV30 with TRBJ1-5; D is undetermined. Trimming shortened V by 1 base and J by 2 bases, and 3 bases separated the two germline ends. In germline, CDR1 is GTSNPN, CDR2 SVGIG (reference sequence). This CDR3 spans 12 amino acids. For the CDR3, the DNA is TGTGCCTGGAGTGGAGGCAATCAGCCCCAGCATTTT. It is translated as CAWSGGNQPQHF.

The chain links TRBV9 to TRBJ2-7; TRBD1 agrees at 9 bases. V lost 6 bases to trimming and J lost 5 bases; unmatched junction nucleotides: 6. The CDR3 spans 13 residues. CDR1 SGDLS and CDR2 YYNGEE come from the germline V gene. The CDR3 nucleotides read TGTGCCAGCAATAACAGGGGGCTCGACGAGCAGTACTTC. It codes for CASNNRGLDEQYF. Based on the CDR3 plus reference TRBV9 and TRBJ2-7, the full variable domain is DSGVTQTPKHLITATGQRVTLRCSPRSGDLSVYWYQQSLDQGLQFLIQYYNGEERAKGNILERFSAQQFPDLHSELNLSSLELGDSALYFCASNNRGLDEQYFGPGTRLTVT.

The CDR3 nucleotides read TGTGCCAGCAGCTTTCTATCAGGGATTAACTATGGCTACACCTTC. Translation gives CASSFLSGINYGYTF. J is TRBJ1-2 and V is TRBV5-6; tentatively, D is TRBD1 (5 bases). V dropped 2 bases and J dropped 1 base, with 12 bases sitting between them. Germline V gene sequence: CDR1 SGHDT, CDR2 YYEEEE. The CDR3 is 15 amino acids.

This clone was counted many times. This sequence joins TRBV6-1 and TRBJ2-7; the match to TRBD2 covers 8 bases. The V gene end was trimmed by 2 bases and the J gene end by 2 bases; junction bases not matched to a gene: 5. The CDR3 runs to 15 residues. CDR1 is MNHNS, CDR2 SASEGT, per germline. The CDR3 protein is CASSERLAGPYEQYF. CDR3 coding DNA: TGTGCCAGCAGTGAAAGGCTAGCGGGCCCCTACGAGCAGTACTTC.

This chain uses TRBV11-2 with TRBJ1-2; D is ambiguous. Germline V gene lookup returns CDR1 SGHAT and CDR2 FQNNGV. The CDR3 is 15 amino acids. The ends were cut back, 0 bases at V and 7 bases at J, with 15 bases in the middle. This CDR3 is CASSLDNLGYSGYTF. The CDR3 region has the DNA TGTGCCAGCAGCTTAGATAATTTGGGGTACTCTGGCTACACCTTC.

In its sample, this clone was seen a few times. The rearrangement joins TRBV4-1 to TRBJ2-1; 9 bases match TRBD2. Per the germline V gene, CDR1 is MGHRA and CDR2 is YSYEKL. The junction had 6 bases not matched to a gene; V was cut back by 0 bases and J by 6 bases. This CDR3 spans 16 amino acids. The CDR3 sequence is CASSQDLAGGGNEQFF. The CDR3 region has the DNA TGCGCCAGCAGCCAAGACCTGGCGGGAGGGGGCAATGAGCAGTTCTTC.

CDR3 residues: CASSNHEGSSNEQFF. Here the CDR3 DNA reads TGTGCCAGCAGCAACCACGAGGGGTCTTCCAATGAGCAGTTCTTC. This chain uses TRBV6-5 with TRBJ2-1; either TRBD1 or TRBD2 may supply D (5 bases each). The germline V and J ends were trimmed by 6 bases and 6 bases, with 18 bases remaining between them. Germline V CDR1 and CDR2: MNHEY, SVGAGI. This CDR3 spans 15 amino acids.

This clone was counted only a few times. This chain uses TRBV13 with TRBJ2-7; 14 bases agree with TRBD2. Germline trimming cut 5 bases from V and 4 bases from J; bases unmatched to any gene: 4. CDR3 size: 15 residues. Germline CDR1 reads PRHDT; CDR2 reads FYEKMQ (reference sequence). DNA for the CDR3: TGTGCCAGCAGCCAAAGACTAGCGGGAGGGTACGAGCAGTACTTC. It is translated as CASSQRLAGGYEQYF.

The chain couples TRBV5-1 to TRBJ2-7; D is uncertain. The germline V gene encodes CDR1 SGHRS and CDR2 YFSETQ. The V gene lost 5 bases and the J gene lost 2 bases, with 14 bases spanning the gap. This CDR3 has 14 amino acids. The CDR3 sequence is CASRAGGVTYEQYF. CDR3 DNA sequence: TGCGCCAGCAGGGCCGGCGGAGTTACCTACGAGCAGTACTTC.

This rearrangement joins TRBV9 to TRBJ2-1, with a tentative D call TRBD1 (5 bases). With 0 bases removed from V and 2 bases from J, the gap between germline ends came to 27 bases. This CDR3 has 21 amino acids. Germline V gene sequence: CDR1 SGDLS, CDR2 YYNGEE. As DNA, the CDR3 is TGTGCCAGCAGCGTAGCGGCCGGGCAGGGTAATTTGAAGGGCCCCTACAATGAGCAGTTCTTC. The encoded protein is CASSVAAGQGNLKGPYNEQFF.

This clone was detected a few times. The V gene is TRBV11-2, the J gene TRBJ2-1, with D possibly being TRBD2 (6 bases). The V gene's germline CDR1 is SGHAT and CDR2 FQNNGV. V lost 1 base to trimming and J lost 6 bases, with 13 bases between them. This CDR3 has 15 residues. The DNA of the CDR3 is TGTGCCAGCAGCTTAGTCCGGGAGAGGAGCAATGAGCAGTTCTTC. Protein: CASSLVRERSNEQFF.

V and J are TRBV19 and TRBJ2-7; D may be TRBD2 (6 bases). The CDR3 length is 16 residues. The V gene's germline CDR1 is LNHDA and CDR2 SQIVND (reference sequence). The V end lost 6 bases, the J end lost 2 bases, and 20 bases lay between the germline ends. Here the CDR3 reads CASSPQVAEKAYEQYF. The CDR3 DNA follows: TGTGCCAGTAGCCCCCAGGTAGCGGAGAAGGCCTACGAGCAGTACTTC.

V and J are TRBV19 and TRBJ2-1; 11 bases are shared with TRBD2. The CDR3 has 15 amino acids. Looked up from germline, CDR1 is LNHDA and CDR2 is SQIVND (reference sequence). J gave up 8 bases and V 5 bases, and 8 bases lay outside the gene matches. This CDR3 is CASSQTSGSVDEQFF. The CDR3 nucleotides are TGTGCCAGTAGTCAAACTAGCGGGAGTGTGGATGAGCAGTTCTTC.

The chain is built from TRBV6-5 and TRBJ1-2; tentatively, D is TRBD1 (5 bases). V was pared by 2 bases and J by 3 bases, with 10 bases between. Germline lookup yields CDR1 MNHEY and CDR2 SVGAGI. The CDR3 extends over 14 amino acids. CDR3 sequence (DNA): TGTGCCAGCAGTTACCGCCCAGGGTACTATGGCTACACCTTC. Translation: CASSYRPGYYGYTF.

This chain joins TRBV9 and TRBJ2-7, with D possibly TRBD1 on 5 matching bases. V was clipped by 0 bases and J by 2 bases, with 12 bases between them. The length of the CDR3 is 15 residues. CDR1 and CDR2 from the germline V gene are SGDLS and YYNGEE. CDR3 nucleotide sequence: TGTGCCAGCAGCGTAGGGTCTGGGGCGGCCTACGAGCAGTACTTC. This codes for CASSVGSGAAYEQYF. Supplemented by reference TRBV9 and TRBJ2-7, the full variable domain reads DSGVTQTPKHLITATGQRVTLRCSPRSGDLSVYWYQQSLDQGLQFLIQYYNGEERAKGNILERFSAQQFPDLHSELNLSSLELGDSALYFCASSVGSGAAYEQYFGPGTRLTVT.

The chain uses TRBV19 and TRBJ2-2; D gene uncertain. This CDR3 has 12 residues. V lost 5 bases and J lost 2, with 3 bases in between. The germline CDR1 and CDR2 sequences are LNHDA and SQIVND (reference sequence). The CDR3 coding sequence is TGTGCCAGTAGTGCTAACACCGGGGAGCTGTTTTTT. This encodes CASSANTGELFF.

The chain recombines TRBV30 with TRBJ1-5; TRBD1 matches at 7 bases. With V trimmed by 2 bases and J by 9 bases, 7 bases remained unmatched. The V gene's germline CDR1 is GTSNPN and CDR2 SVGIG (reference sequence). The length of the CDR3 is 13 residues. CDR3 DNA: TGTGCCTGGAGTACAACAGGGGACGGGCCCCAGCATTTT. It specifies CAWSTTGDGPQHF.